This T cell receptor (beta chain) was found in a study of cytomegalovirus exposure and HLA in healthy donors. This clone showed up just a few times. Its antigen remains unknown. CDR3 length: 14 residues. After removal of 3 bases from V and 4 bases from J, the junction contained 3 bases not matched to a gene. Germline CDR1 is LNHDA and CDR2 is SQIVND (reference sequence). In the PCR, 60 Vbeta and 13 Jbeta primers were used. Libraries were prepared by immunoSEQ multiplex PCR; TCRdb keeps only in-frame clonotypes and omits some of them. Counted here are roughly 130,000 clones, 8.5% to 10% occurring once; the ten biggest clones make up around 5.5%. Regarding the study as a whole: Most likely, a cluster of highly shared sequence variants arose as a sequencing artifact. In the analysis, some V segments, TRBV6-2 and TRBV6-3 included, were excluded as indistinguishable. In a later analysis, at a false discovery rate of 0.05, some 17,000 TCR beta sequences were associated with HLA alleles. The productive fraction for most TCR beta V segments was about 87% or about 30% in an earlier analysis.

The V and J genes are TRBV19 and TRBJ2-5, with 9 positions matching TRBD2. The sequencing input was PBMCs. This receptor was taken from a man aged 35-49 years in good health and CMV-seronegative. This chain's CDR3 is CASSIASGVETQYF. In nucleotides, the CDR3 is TGTGCCAGTAGTATCGCTAGCGGGGTAGAGACCCAGTACTTC.